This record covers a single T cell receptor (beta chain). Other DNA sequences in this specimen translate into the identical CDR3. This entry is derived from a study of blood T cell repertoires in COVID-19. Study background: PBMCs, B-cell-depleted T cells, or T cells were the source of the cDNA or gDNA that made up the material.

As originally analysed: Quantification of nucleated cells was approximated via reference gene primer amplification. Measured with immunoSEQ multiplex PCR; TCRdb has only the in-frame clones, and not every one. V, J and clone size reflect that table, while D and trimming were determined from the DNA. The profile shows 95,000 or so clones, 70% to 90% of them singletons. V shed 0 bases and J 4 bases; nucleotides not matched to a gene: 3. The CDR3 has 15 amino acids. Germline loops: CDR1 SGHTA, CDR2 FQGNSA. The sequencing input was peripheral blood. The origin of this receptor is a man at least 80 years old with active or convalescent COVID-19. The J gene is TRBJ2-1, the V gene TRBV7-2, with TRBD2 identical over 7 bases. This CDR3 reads CASSLAAGPYNEQFF. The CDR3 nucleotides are TGTGCCAGCAGCTTAGCAGCGGGACCGTACAATGAGCAGTTCTTC.